The 32 T cell receptor beta chains reported below all come from one sample, sequenced in a study of cytomegalovirus exposure and HLA in healthy donors. The PCR ran on 60 Vbeta and 13 Jbeta primers. Produced via immunoSEQ multiplex PCR; TCRdb's table is partial and in-frame only. The top ten hold about 5% of the sample, which has 85,000 to 130,000 clones, 60% to 85% seen once. The source material was PBMCs. These receptors were obtained from a woman aged 18 to 35 in good health and CMV-seropositive.

CDR3 protein: CASRRTGVGGYTF. CDR3 in DNA: TGTGCCAGCAGGCGGACAGGGGTTGGTGGCTACACCTTC. V and J are TRBV28 and TRBJ1-2, with 9 bases fitting TRBD1. J was trimmed by 7 bases and V by 6 bases; bases with no gene match: 6. Germline V gene lookup returns CDR1 MDHEN and CDR2 SYDVKM. This CDR3 spans 13 amino acids.

This clone was observed a single time. This chain links TRBV25-1 with TRBJ2-2; TRBD2 agrees at 9 bases. The V gene's germline CDR1 is MGHDK and CDR2 SYGVNS. V lost 8 bases to trimming and J lost 5 bases; unmatched junction nucleotides: 0. The CDR3 consists of 12 residues. As DNA, the CDR3 is TGTGCCAGCCTAGCGGGAACCGGGGAGCTGTTTTTT. Protein sequence: CASLAGTGELFF.

The rearrangement links TRBV9 to TRBJ1-5; D remains ambiguous. The germline gives CDR1 SGDLS, CDR2 YYNGEE. V dropped 2 bases and J dropped 0 bases, with 6 bases sitting between them. This CDR3 comprises 14 residues. The DNA for the CDR3 is TGTGCCAGCAGCGTCGGGAATAGCAATCAGCCCCAGCATTTT. It codes for CASSVGNSNQPQHF.

The V and J genes are TRBV4-1 and TRBJ2-5, with 14 bases identical to TRBD2. CDR1 and CDR2 from the germline V gene are MGHRA and YSYEKL. The CDR3 has 15 residues. The V gene end was trimmed by 4 bases and the J gene end by 5 bases; junction bases not matched to a gene: 3. The CDR3 loop is CASSRLAGGPETQYF. In DNA, the CDR3 is TGCGCCAGCAGCCGACTAGCGGGAGGGCCGGAGACCCAGTACTTC.

The chain employs TRBV5-1 and TRBJ2-7; D is possibly TRBD1 (5 bases). The CDR3 is 14 amino acids. Germline CDR1 is SGHRS and CDR2 is YFSETQ. V lost 5 bases and J 2 bases, leaving 14 bases between the germline ends. This CDR3 reads CASRDVDRPYEQYF. CDR3 coding DNA: TGCGCCAGCAGGGACGTAGACAGACCCTACGAGCAGTACTTC.

This chain links TRBV6-6 with TRBJ1-1; no definite D call. With 3 bases removed from V and 4 bases from J, the gap between germline ends came to 12 bases. There are 14 residues in the CDR3. Germline V gives CDR1 MNHNY, CDR2 SVGAGI (reference sequence). The CDR3, as DNA: TGTGCCAGCAGTTATCCGGAGTTGGGCACTGAAGCTTTCTTT. This sequence encodes CASSYPELGTEAFF.

The chain has TRBV30 and TRBJ1-6, with TRBD1 identical over 8 bases. J gave up 7 bases and V 4 bases, and 6 bases lay outside the gene matches. Germline V gene data show CDR1 as GTSNPN and CDR2 as SVGIG (reference sequence). This CDR3 is built from 14 residues. The CDR3 DNA follows: TGTGCCTGGAACCCCCGGGACAGGAATTCACCCCTCCACTTT. Residues: CAWNPRDRNSPLHF.

The chain links TRBV27 to TRBJ2-3; TRBD2 is a possible D gene (6 bases). With 3 bases removed from V and 6 bases from J, the gap between germline ends came to 13 bases. Germline CDR1 and CDR2: MNHEY and SMNVEV (reference sequence). The CDR3 totals 14 residues. CDR3 DNA: TGTGCCAGCAGTTTTACCCCTGGGGGGGATACGCAGTATTTT. This gives the protein CASSFTPGGDTQYF.

The chain is built from TRBV19 and TRBJ1-5, with 8 bases lining up with TRBD1. The CDR3 length is 15 residues. Per germline, CDR1 LNHDA and CDR2 SQIVND (reference sequence). V shed 3 bases, J shed 7 bases, and the junction held 8 bases outside the gene matches. CDR3 DNA sequence: TGTGCCAGTAGTATCTCAGGGGGCGCAGGGCAGCCCCAGCATTTT. Translating it yields CASSISGGAGQPQHF.

A word on this clone: This probably arose from a read error, given a far larger clone one base away. The V and J genes are TRBV5-4 and TRBJ1-5; TRBD1 agrees at 8 bases. CDR1 is SGHNT, CDR2 YYREEE, per germline (reference sequence). The CDR3 is 13 residues long. The J segment lost 5 bases and the V segment lost 4 bases, leaving 2 bases of the junction unmatched. The CDR3 nucleotides read TGTGCCAGCAGCGACAGGGGCCATCAGCCCCAGCATTTT. It translates to CASSDRGHQPQHF. Supplemented by reference TRBV5-4 and TRBJ1-5, the full variable domain reads ETGVTQSPTHLIKTRGQQVTLRCSSQSGHNTVSWYQQALGQGPQFIFQYYREEENGRGNFPPRFSGLQFPNYSSELNVNALELDDSALYLCASSDRGHQPQHFGDGTRLSIL.

The chain has TRBV6-5 and TRBJ2-5, with unresolved D. Germline CDR1 is MNHEY and CDR2 is SVGAGI. V shed 0 bases and J shed 2 bases, with 10 bases lying between them. The CDR3 totals 15 residues. The chain's CDR3 is CASSYSAGFQETQYF. CDR3 DNA sequence: TGTGCCAGCAGTTACTCGGCCGGGTTTCAAGAGACCCAGTACTTC.

In this sample, this clone turned up a few times. This CDR3 is missing its conserved last phenylalanine or tryptophan, likely due to a read error. The DNA is left out, because the CDR3 cannot be placed on it with certainty; the CDR3 is given as TCRdb lists it. V usage is TRBV18 and J usage is TRBJ1-1; no check of the table's D call, TRBD1, against the DNA was made. Including both end residues, the CDR3 is 13 amino acids long. CDR1 KGHSH and CDR2 LQKENI come from the germline V gene. The CDR3 reads CASSPGTIHRGLI.

The chain uses TRBV13 and TRBJ2-7; 8 bases match TRBD1. CDR1 PRHDT and CDR2 FYEKMQ come from the germline V gene (reference sequence). Germline trimming cut 4 bases from V and 5 bases from J; bases unmatched to any gene: 1. The CDR3 has 12 residues. The DNA of the CDR3 is TGTGCCAGCAGCTGGACAGGGCACGAGCAGTACTTC. This codes for CASSWTGHEQYF.

The chain joins TRBV11-2 to TRBJ2-7; perhaps TRBD2 as D (6 bases). Trimming took 4 bases from V and 2 from J, leaving 12 bases between them. The CDR3 contains 14 residues. CDR1 and CDR2 from the germline V gene are SGHAT and FQNNGV. Here the CDR3 DNA reads TGTGCCAGCAGCTCAGCAGCGGGTGCCTACGAGCAGTACTTC. Its translation: CASSSAAGAYEQYF.

This clone was observed once. The chain couples TRBV30 to TRBJ2-7, with TRBD2 identical over 13 bases. From germline, CDR1 is GTSNPN and CDR2 SVGIG (reference sequence). This CDR3 has 15 amino acids. The ends lost 4 bases at V and 7 bases at J; junction bases unmatched: 10. The DNA of the CDR3 is TGTGCCTGGAATCTTGGACTAGCGGGAGAGTCGGAGCAGTACTTC. Translated, it gives CAWNLGLAGESEQYF. Filled out from reference TRBV30 and TRBJ2-7, the complete variable domain reads SQTIHQWPATLVQPVGSPLSLECTVEGTSNPNLYWYRQAAGRGLQLLFYSVGIGQISSEVPQNLSASRPQDRQFILSSKKLLLSDSGFYLCAWNLGLAGESEQYFGPGTRLTVT.

This sequence joins TRBV5-4 and TRBJ2-4, with 8 bases that match TRBD1. The V gene end was trimmed by 4 bases and the J gene end by 10 bases; junction bases not matched to a gene: 4. Germline V gene sequence: CDR1 SGHNT, CDR2 YYREEE (reference sequence). The CDR3 is made up of 12 amino acids. The CDR3 here is CASSPQGAIQYF. CDR3 bases: TGTGCCAGCAGCCCGCAGGGGGCGATTCAGTACTTC.

The chain couples TRBV7-9 to TRBJ1-6; 10 nucleotides align to TRBD1. The CDR3 loop spans 15 amino acids. Per germline, CDR1 SEHNR and CDR2 FQNEAQ (reference sequence). The J segment lost 10 bases and the V segment lost 4 bases, leaving 7 bases of the junction unmatched. CDR3 DNA: TGTGCCAGCAGCTACCCCGGGACAGGGGTCTCACCCCTCCACTTT. Protein: CASSYPGTGVSPLHF.

The V and J genes are TRBV13 and TRBJ1-2, with 7 bases matching TRBD1. The CDR3 runs to 15 residues. Per germline, CDR1 PRHDT and CDR2 FYEKMQ (reference sequence). With 0 bases clipped from V and 6 bases from J, the junction kept 7 bases outside the gene matches. The DNA for the CDR3 is TGTGCCAGCAGCTTAGGGAGGGGGCAGGGTAATGGCTACACCTTC. Translated, it gives CASSLGRGQGNGYTF.

This clone was counted only a few times. This chain uses TRBV29-1 with TRBJ1-1, with TRBD1 matching over 8 bases. The CDR3 is 14 residues long. Trimming removed 5 bases from V and 5 bases from J; junction bases left unmatched: 10. Germline V lookup: CDR1 SQVTM, CDR2 ANQGSEA. The CDR3 coding sequence is TGCAGCGTTACCCCAGGACAGGGTATGACTGAAGCTTTCTTT. It specifies CSVTPGQGMTEAFF.

V usage is TRBV7-9 and J usage is TRBJ1-4, with D hard to call. The V end was cut by 2 bases, the J end by 0 bases, with 16 bases between. The length of the CDR3 is 18 residues. CDR1 is SEHNR, CDR2 FQNEAQ, per germline (reference sequence). This CDR3 is CASSLSYREKTTNEKLFF. CDR3 nucleotide sequence: TGTGCCAGCAGCTTATCGTATCGGGAGAAGACAACTAATGAAAAACTGTTTTTT. The complete variable domain, with remaining parts taken from reference TRBV7-9 and TRBJ1-4, reads DTGVSQNPRHKITKRGQNVTFRCDPISEHNRLYWYRQTLGQGPEFLTYFQNEAQLEKSRLLSDRFSAERPKGSFSTLEIQRTEQGDSAMYLCASSLSYREKTTNEKLFFGSGTQLSVL.

The gene calls are TRBV19 and TRBJ2-5, with TRBD2 as a possible D gene (6 bases). Deletions cut 3 bases from V and 5 bases from J, with 13 bases between. Germline V gene sequence: CDR1 LNHDA, CDR2 SQIVND (reference sequence). The CDR3 consists of 14 residues. DNA for the CDR3: TGTGCCAGTAGTATGGACTACGGGGGTGAGACCCAGTACTTC. This gives the protein CASSMDYGGETQYF.

This clone appeared a few times. The genes are TRBV14 and TRBJ1-1, with D perhaps matching TRBD1 (6 bases). V lost 2 bases and J 0 bases, leaving 10 bases between the germline ends. Germline-derived CDR1 and CDR2 are SGHDN and FVKESK. This CDR3 has 15 amino acids. The CDR3 protein is CASSQRGGMNTEAFF. CDR3 nucleotides: TGTGCCAGCAGCCAAAGGGGGGGGATGAACACTGAAGCTTTCTTT.

The chain carries TRBV7-9 and TRBJ2-2, with D possibly TRBD2 on 5 matching bases. The CDR3 spans 15 residues. CDR1 and CDR2 from the germline V gene are SEHNR and FQNEAQ (reference sequence). V was clipped by 3 bases and J by 7 bases, with 15 bases between them. The CDR3 DNA reads as TGTGCCAGCAGCTTGGCCGAGTGGGGAGTCGGGGAGCTGTTTTTT. Its protein product is CASSLAEWGVGELFF.

This rearrangement joins TRBV7-9 to TRBJ1-1; a weak D match, TRBD1 (5 bases). Germline V gene data show CDR1 as SEHNR and CDR2 as FQNEAQ (reference sequence). The CDR3 consists of 12 residues. With 1 base removed from V and 6 bases from J, the gap between germline ends came to 6 bases. CDR3 sequence (DNA): TGTGCCAGCAGCTTAGGGGGGGCTGAAGCTTTCTTT. It is translated as CASSLGGAEAFF. The whole variable domain, remainder taken from reference TRBV7-9 and TRBJ1-1, is DTGVSQNPRHKITKRGQNVTFRCDPISEHNRLYWYRQTLGQGPEFLTYFQNEAQLEKSRLLSDRFSAERPKGSFSTLEIQRTEQGDSAMYLCASSLGGAEAFFGQGTRLTVV.

This sequence joins TRBV11-3 and TRBJ1-1; D is perhaps TRBD1 (5 bases). This CDR3 spans 16 amino acids. CDR1 is SGHNT, CDR2 YENEEA, per germline. The germline V and J ends were trimmed by 6 bases and 4 bases, with 21 bases remaining between them. CDR3 bases: TGTGCCAGCAGTGCAATGGCCGGGGGTGTCACCACTGAAGCTTTCTTT. It specifies CASSAMAGGVTTEAFF. Together with reference TRBV11-3 and TRBJ1-1, the CDR3 gives the full variable domain: EAGVVQSPRYKIIEKKQPVAFWCNPISGHNTLYWYLQNLGQGPELLIRYENEEAVDDSQLPKDRFSAERLKGVDSTLKIQPAELGDSAVYLCASSAMAGGVTTEAFFGQGTRLTVV.

J is TRBJ2-1 and V is TRBV15; TRBD2 matches at 8 bases. The CDR3 sequence is 12 residues long. The germline CDR1 and CDR2 sequences are LNHNV and YYDKDF (reference sequence). J was trimmed by 10 bases and V by 3 bases; bases with no gene match: 2. The CDR3 region is CATSRGLVEQFF. The CDR3 nucleotides read TGTGCCACCAGCAGGGGACTAGTGGAGCAGTTCTTC.

The genes are TRBV7-8 and TRBJ1-1, with D maybe TRBD1 (6 bases). The germline V gene encodes CDR1 SGHVS and CDR2 FQNEAQ. With 5 bases removed from V and 6 bases from J, the gap between germline ends came to 13 bases. There are 13 residues in the CDR3. The CDR3 nucleotides are TGTGCCAGCAGCCCACAGGGATTGGCTGAAGCTTTCTTT. This gives the protein CASSPQGLAEAFF.

This chain joins TRBV5-5 and TRBJ2-3; 7 positions match TRBD2. Germline V gene sequence: CDR1 SGHKS, CDR2 YYEKEE (reference sequence). The CDR3 extends over 14 amino acids. J gave up 2 bases and V 5 bases, and 5 bases lay outside the gene matches. CDR3: CASRVAGVTDTQYF. The CDR3 DNA sequence: TGTGCCAGCAGGGTAGCGGGTGTCACAGATACGCAGTATTTT.

J is TRBJ2-1 and V is TRBV27; 8 bases line up with TRBD2. The CDR3 consists of 10 residues. CDR1 is MNHEY and CDR2 is SMNVEV in the germline V gene (reference sequence). V gave up 10 bases and J gave up 9 bases; unmatched junction bases: 2. CDR3 DNA: TGTGCCACCCTAGCGGGTGAGCAGTTCTTC. This translates into CATLAGEQFF.

The V gene is TRBV6-5, the J gene TRBJ1-4, with D maybe TRBD1 (6 bases). CDR1 is MNHEY, CDR2 SVGAGI, per germline. This CDR3 is built from 16 residues. Trimming took 0 bases from V and 7 from J, leaving 15 bases between them. The DNA for the CDR3 is TGTGCCAGCAGTTACTCGAATGCACAGGGAAGTGAAAAACTGTTTTTT. Protein: CASSYSNAQGSEKLFF.

J is TRBJ1-3 and V is TRBV28; D call uncertain. The ends were cut back, 10 bases at V and 1 base at J, with 17 bases in the middle. The CDR3 spans 15 residues. Germline CDR1 and CDR2: MDHEN and SYDVKM. CDR3 in amino acids: CATSSSVNSGNTIYF. The CDR3 nucleotides are TGTGCCACCTCCTCTTCAGTCAATTCTGGAAACACCATATATTTT.

The chain employs TRBV15 and TRBJ2-3, with TRBD1 matching over 7 bases. V lost 1 base and J lost 5; bases outside the gene matches: 12. The CDR3 runs to 17 residues. The germline V gene has CDR1 LNHNV and CDR2 YYDKDF (reference sequence). The CDR3 DNA sequence: TGTGCCACCAGCAGAGCCCAGACAGGGCTAGGTCAAGATACGCAGTATTTT. It translates to CATSRAQTGLGQDTQYF.